This TCR beta chain stems from a study of blood T cells in healthy people across ages. PCR was performed a second time for about 6 to 11 cycles using a sample-barcoded 5' primer and a J-beta primer mix. TCRdb re-derived calls from the 5' RACE reads in MiXCR, one entry per CDR3 protein. The table lists some 760,000 distinct CDR3 sequences, roughly 25% of them singletons. The germline V and J ends were trimmed by 7 bases and 0 bases, with 3 bases remaining between them. There are 11 residues in the CDR3. Germline V lookup: CDR1 MDHEN, CDR2 SYDVKM. In its sample, this clonotype was seen a few times. Its antigen is unidentified. Study observations and caveats: Nothing was known about donor CMV status, and this possibly confounded expanded clonotype changes. Naive and antigen-experienced cells were not separated, limiting conclusive comparison. Naive T cell percentage showed a strong correlation with TCR beta diversity.

The sample was also linked to a second study, of T cells of mothers and their children. From that report: Normalized overlap was always slightly, never significantly, higher in related than unrelated mother-child pairs.

The source of this sequence is a boy between 5 and 17 years old in good health. The sequencing sample was made of blood. V is TRBV28 and J is TRBJ1-1; D remains ambiguous. The CDR3: CASNLNTEAFF. In DNA, the CDR3 is TGTGCCAGCAATTTGAACACTGAAGCTTTCTTT.